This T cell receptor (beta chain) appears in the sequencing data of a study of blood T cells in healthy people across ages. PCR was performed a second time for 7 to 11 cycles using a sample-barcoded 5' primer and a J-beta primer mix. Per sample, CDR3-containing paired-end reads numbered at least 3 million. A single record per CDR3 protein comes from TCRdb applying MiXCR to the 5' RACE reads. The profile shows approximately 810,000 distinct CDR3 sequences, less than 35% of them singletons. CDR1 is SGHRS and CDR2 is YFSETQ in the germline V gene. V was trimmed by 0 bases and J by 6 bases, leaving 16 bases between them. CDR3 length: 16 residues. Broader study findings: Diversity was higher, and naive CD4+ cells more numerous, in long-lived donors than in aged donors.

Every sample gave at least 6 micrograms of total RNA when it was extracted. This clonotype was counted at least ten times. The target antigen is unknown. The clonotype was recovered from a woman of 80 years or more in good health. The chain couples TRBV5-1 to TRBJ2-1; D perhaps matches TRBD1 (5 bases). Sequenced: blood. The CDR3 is CASSLGAGRLSNEQFF. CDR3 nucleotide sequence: TGCGCCAGCAGCTTGGGGGCAGGGCGGCTAAGCAATGAGCAGTTCTTC.